This TCR beta chain was recorded in a study of cytomegalovirus exposure and HLA in healthy donors. Regarding the study as a whole: In a later analysis, at a false discovery rate of 0.05, 15,000 to 20,000 TCR beta sequences were associated with HLA alleles. Presence/absence analyses rested on an assumption that sequencing depth was roughly uniform across donors. About 90% or about 30% of the time was how often most TCR beta V segments were productive, according to an earlier analysis.

This clone was detected once. What it recognizes is unknown. Both 60 Vbeta primers and 13 Jbeta primers went into the PCR. The protocol was immunoSEQ multiplex PCR, while the TCRdb copy is restricted to in-frame clones and leaves out a portion. Of 100,000 to 150,000 clones listed, approximately 77% are singletons. There are 11 residues in the CDR3. Germline-derived CDR1 and CDR2 are SGHNT and YENEEA. The V and J ends lost 5 bases and 6 bases respectively, with 4 bases between them. J is TRBJ2-2 and V is TRBV11-3; D ambiguous. This TCR was sampled from an older woman in good health and CMV-seronegative. What was sequenced was PBMCs. The CDR3 reads CASSLSGELFF. The CDR3 nucleotides read TGTGCCAGCAGCCTATCCGGGGAGCTGTTTTTT.